Following are 5 T cell receptor beta chains from one sample sequenced in a study of PD-1 blockade in classical Hodgkin lymphoma. The time point is: newly diagnosed, previously untreated cHL patient sample. Magnetic negative selection of thawed PBMCs was the method by which CD4+ T cells were purified. Sequencing used immunoSEQ multiplex PCR; TCRdb keeps in-frame clones, though not all of them. The sample has 20,000 to 25,000 clones, roughly nine tenths seen once; the top ten hold 0.5% to 0.6%. Sequencing used CD4+ T cells from blood. Receptors originate from a human donor with classical Hodgkin lymphoma.

CDR3 sequence: CASSFPPGATDTQYF. The CDR3 DNA reads TGTGCCAGCAGCTTCCCCCCGGGGGCCACAGATACGCAGTATTTT. The chain links TRBV11-2 to TRBJ2-3; the D call may be TRBD1 or TRBD2 (6 bases each). Trimming removed 3 bases at V and 2 bases at J, with 12 bases between. The CDR3 is 15 amino acids. Germline CDR1 SGHAT, CDR2 FQNNGV.

The rearrangement uses TRBV29-1 and TRBJ2-3; 11 bases align to TRBD2. The CDR3 totals 17 residues. Germline V gives CDR1 SQVTM, CDR2 ANQGSEA. V was clipped by 0 bases and J by 2 bases; unmatched bases: 7. The CDR3 reads CSVEDRELAGATDTQYF. The CDR3 region has the DNA TGCAGCGTTGAAGATCGGGAACTAGCGGGGGCCACAGATACGCAGTATTTT.

The V call is TRBV11-2, the J call TRBJ1-5; D uncertain. The V end was cut by 3 bases, the J end by 5 bases, with 11 bases between. Germline CDR1 and CDR2: SGHAT and FQNNGV. The CDR3 extends over 14 amino acids. CDR3 protein: CASSFQDGDQPQHF. As DNA, the CDR3 is TGTGCCAGCAGCTTTCAGGACGGTGATCAGCCCCAGCATTTT.

The chain joins TRBV5-1 to TRBJ2-4; a possible D gene is TRBD2 (6 bases). The CDR3 extends over 15 amino acids. The germline V gene has CDR1 SGHRS and CDR2 YFSETQ. The V gene lost 4 bases and the J gene lost 7 bases, with 18 bases spanning the gap. CDR3 in amino acids: CASSPLTGEWNIQYF. The CDR3 DNA sequence: TGCGCCAGCAGCCCCCTGACGGGGGAGTGGAACATTCAGTACTTC.

This chain uses TRBV18 with TRBJ1-6; D ambiguous. The CDR3 extends over 16 amino acids. Trimming removed 4 bases from V and 0 bases from J, with 10 bases in between. Germline V gene data show CDR1 as KGHSH and CDR2 as LQKENI. CDR3: CASSREPVSYNSPLHF. CDR3 sequence (DNA): TGTGCCAGCTCACGCGAGCCAGTCTCCTATAATTCACCCCTCCACTTT. Based on the CDR3 plus reference TRBV18 and TRBJ1-6, the full variable domain is NAGVMQNPRHLVRRRGQEARLRCSPMKGHSHVYWYRQLPEEGLKFMVYLQKENIIDESGMPKERFSAEFPKEGPSILRIQQVVRGDSAAYFCASSREPVSYNSPLHFGNGTRLTVT.